These T cell receptor beta chains were read from a single sample in a study of cytomegalovirus exposure and HLA in healthy donors. Generated by immunoSEQ multiplex PCR, the TCRdb table keeps only in-frame clones and is missing some. The sample contains 200,000 or so clones, approximately 79% of which appear only once. The sample consisted of PBMCs. The receptor set was obtained from a man between 40 and 49 years old in good health and CMV-seropositive. CDR3s include the opening cysteine and the closing phenylalanine or tryptophan. A D gene is named only where the DNA matches it firmly. The size field is filled for only some rows; it gives once, few, many or a size class.

v_call: TRBV7-8; clone_size: NA; j_call: TRBJ2-3; cdr3_length: 15; d_call: TRBD2; cdr3_nt: TGTGCCAGCAGCTTACTAGCGGGGGAGAGTGGTACGCAGTATTTT; cdr3_aa: CASSLLAGESGTQYF
v_call: TRBV5-6; clone_size: once; j_call: TRBJ1-1; cdr3_length: 15; d_call: NA; cdr3_nt: TGTGCCAGCAGCGACGGGACAACCATGAACACTGAAGCTTTCTTT; cdr3_aa: CASSDGTTMNTEAFF
v_call: TRBV7-8; clone_size: once; j_call: TRBJ2-5; cdr3_length: 17; d_call: TRBD1; cdr3_nt: TGTGCCAGCAGCTTAGATCCCCGGACAGGGTTGGGAGAGACCCAGTACTTC; cdr3_aa: CASSLDPRTGLGETQYF
v_call: TRBV5-1; clone_size: NA; j_call: TRBJ2-5; cdr3_length: 15; d_call: NA; cdr3_nt: TGCGCCAGCAGCTTCTTGACTAGAAGCCAAGAGACCCAGTACTTC; cdr3_aa: CASSFLTRSQETQYF
v_call: TRBV27; clone_size: NA; j_call: TRBJ1-1; cdr3_length: 15; d_call: NA; cdr3_nt: TGTGCCAGCAGTCCAAAGGTAACAGGAGTAGCTGAAGCTTTCTTT; cdr3_aa: CASSPKVTGVAEAFF
v_call: TRBV6-4; clone_size: NA; j_call: TRBJ2-4; cdr3_length: 17; d_call: TRBD1; cdr3_nt: TGTGCCAGATGGACAGGGGGCCGGGGGACAGCCAAAAACATTCAGTACTTC; cdr3_aa: CARWTGGRGTAKNIQYF
v_call: TRBV6-4; clone_size: once; j_call: TRBJ1-1; cdr3_length: 14; d_call: NA; cdr3_nt: TGTGCCAGCAAAGGGGGAGTAATGAACACTGAAGCTTTCTTT; cdr3_aa: CASKGGVMNTEAFF
v_call: TRBV9; clone_size: NA; j_call: TRBJ1-5; cdr3_length: 14; d_call: TRBD1; cdr3_nt: TGTGCCAGCGGAGGGGACAGTGCCTATCAGCCCCAGCATTTT; cdr3_aa: CASGGDSAYQPQHF
v_call: TRBV15; clone_size: NA; j_call: TRBJ1-1; cdr3_length: 13; d_call: TRBD1; cdr3_nt: TGTGCCACCAGCAGGGACAGGGAGGCTGAAGCTTTCTTT; cdr3_aa: CATSRDREAEAFF
v_call: TRBV5-5; clone_size: NA; j_call: TRBJ1-6; cdr3_length: 17; d_call: NA; cdr3_nt: TGTGCCAGCAGCTTGGGGCCCGGGAGTCAGGGTAATTCACCCCTCCACTTT; cdr3_aa: CASSLGPGSQGNSPLHF
v_call: TRBV9; clone_size: NA; j_call: TRBJ1-4; cdr3_length: 15; d_call: NA; cdr3_nt: TGTGCCAGCAGCGTAGGGTTGGAGTCTAATGAAAAACTGTTTTTT; cdr3_aa: CASSVGLESNEKLFF
v_call: TRBV11-1; clone_size: NA; j_call: TRBJ2-7; cdr3_length: 14; d_call: TRBD1; cdr3_nt: TGTGCCAGCAGTTCGGACAGGGGGCTCTGGGAGCAGTACTTC; cdr3_aa: CASSSDRGLWEQYF
v_call: TRBV5-1; clone_size: NA; j_call: TRBJ2-2; cdr3_length: 15; d_call: TRBD2; cdr3_nt: TGCGCCAGCAGCGTTAATCAGGGAGGGACCGGGGAGCTGTTTTTT; cdr3_aa: CASSVNQGGTGELFF
v_call: TRBV11-2; clone_size: NA; j_call: TRBJ1-6; cdr3_length: 16; d_call: NA; cdr3_nt: TGTGCCAGCAGCCGAGCAACAGGCCTAAATAATTCACCCCTCCACTTT; cdr3_aa: CASSRATGLNNSPLHF
v_call: TRBV19; clone_size: NA; j_call: TRBJ1-5; cdr3_length: 15; d_call: NA; cdr3_nt: TGTGCCAGTGGGGCCAGTGCTTCGAGCAATCAGCCCCAGCATTTT; cdr3_aa: CASGASASSNQPQHF
v_call: TRBV15; clone_size: NA; j_call: TRBJ2-3; cdr3_length: 16; d_call: TRBD2; cdr3_nt: TGTGCCACCAGCGGGAGACTAGCGGGGGGGACAGATACGCAGTATTTT; cdr3_aa: CATSGRLAGGTDTQYF
v_call: TRBV4-2; clone_size: NA; j_call: TRBJ2-7; cdr3_length: 13; d_call: TRBD1; cdr3_nt: TGTGCCAGCAGCCCTACAGGGGAGTACGAGCAGTACTTC; cdr3_aa: CASSPTGEYEQYF
v_call: TRBV4-3; clone_size: once; j_call: TRBJ1-6; cdr3_length: 17; d_call: NA; cdr3_nt: TGCGCCAGCAGCCAAGAGGTACCCAGTGTAAATAATTCACCCCTCCACTTT; cdr3_aa: CASSQEVPSVNNSPLHF
v_call: TRBV28; clone_size: NA; j_call: TRBJ2-5; cdr3_length: 13; d_call: NA; cdr3_nt: TGTGCCAGCAGTTTAGAGGTCCTGGGGACCCAGTACTTC; cdr3_aa: CASSLEVLGTQYF
v_call: TRBV5-8; clone_size: NA; j_call: TRBJ2-5; cdr3_length: 15; d_call: TRBD1; cdr3_nt: TGTGCCAGCAGCTCGATTGGGACAGCCCAAGAGACCCAGTACTTC; cdr3_aa: CASSSIGTAQETQYF
v_call: TRBV5-6; clone_size: NA; j_call: TRBJ2-5; cdr3_length: 15; d_call: NA; cdr3_nt: TGTGCCAGCAGCTCCGTCAGGGAGGCTGCAGAGACCCAGTACTTC; cdr3_aa: CASSSVREAAETQYF
v_call: TRBV4-3; clone_size: NA; j_call: TRBJ1-3; cdr3_length: 17; d_call: NA; cdr3_nt: TGCGCCAGCAGCCAAGTCCAACAGGGTTCGGCAGGAAACACCATATATTTT; cdr3_aa: CASSQVQQGSAGNTIYF
v_call: TRBV5-4; clone_size: NA; j_call: TRBJ2-1; cdr3_length: 15; d_call: NA; cdr3_nt: TGTGCCAGCAGCTTGCCCCCCGGCTCCTACAATGAGCAGTTCTTC; cdr3_aa: CASSLPPGSYNEQFF
v_call: TRBV5-1; clone_size: NA; j_call: TRBJ2-3; cdr3_length: 15; d_call: NA; cdr3_nt: TGCGCCAGCACCCTAGCCGGGGGTCGACCAGATACGCAGTATTTT; cdr3_aa: CASTLAGGRPDTQYF
v_call: TRBV7-2; clone_size: NA; j_call: TRBJ1-4; cdr3_length: 15; d_call: NA; cdr3_nt: TGTGCCAGCAGCTTAGTGGGGGGGGCAGAGGAAAAACTGTTTTTT; cdr3_aa: CASSLVGGAEEKLFF
v_call: TRBV5-6; clone_size: NA; j_call: TRBJ2-5; cdr3_length: 13; d_call: NA; cdr3_nt: TGTGCCAGCAGCTTGGGAGCCCCAGGGACCCAGTACTTC; cdr3_aa: CASSLGAPGTQYF
v_call: TRBV19; clone_size: NA; j_call: TRBJ2-7; cdr3_length: 14; d_call: NA; cdr3_nt: TGTGCCAGCAAGCACCGGACAGCGGCAAGGGAGCAGTACTTC; cdr3_aa: CASKHRTAAREQYF
v_call: TRBV13; clone_size: NA; j_call: TRBJ2-5; cdr3_length: 15; d_call: TRBD1; cdr3_nt: TGTGCCAGCAGCTCGAGACCGGGACAGGGAGAGACCCAGTACTTC; cdr3_aa: CASSSRPGQGETQYF
v_call: TRBV5-8; clone_size: NA; j_call: TRBJ1-1; cdr3_length: 13; d_call: NA; cdr3_nt: TGTGCCAGCAGCTTGGAACAGAGCACTGAAGCTTTCTTT; cdr3_aa: CASSLEQSTEAFF
v_call: TRBV11-2; clone_size: NA; j_call: TRBJ1-2; cdr3_length: 14; d_call: NA; cdr3_nt: TGTGCCAGCAGCTTAGACACAAGGAGTGATGGCTACACCTTC; cdr3_aa: CASSLDTRSDGYTF
v_call: TRBV28; clone_size: NA; j_call: TRBJ1-2; cdr3_length: 14; d_call: TRBD1; cdr3_nt: TGTGCCAGCAGTTTCTGGGACAGTACTTATGGCTACACCTTC; cdr3_aa: CASSFWDSTYGYTF
v_call: TRBV5-4; clone_size: NA; j_call: TRBJ2-1; cdr3_length: 17; d_call: TRBD2; cdr3_nt: TGTGCCAGCAGCTTGAGGGCTAGCGGGGGGGCTCAAGGTGAGCAGTTCTTC; cdr3_aa: CASSLRASGGAQGEQFF
v_call: TRBV7-6; clone_size: few; j_call: TRBJ1-1; cdr3_length: 13; d_call: TRBD1; cdr3_nt: TGTGCCAGCAGCTTTGGACAGGGTTCTGAAGCTTTCTTT; cdr3_aa: CASSFGQGSEAFF
v_call: TRBV19; clone_size: once; j_call: TRBJ2-3; cdr3_length: 16; d_call: TRBD2; cdr3_nt: TGTGCCAGTAGTCTGCTAGCGGGGGGGTCAACAGATACGCAGTATTTT; cdr3_aa: CASSLLAGGSTDTQYF